This is a list of T cell receptor beta chains from one sample in a study of T cells in Graves' hyperthyroidism and ophthalmopathy. TCRdb passed the multiplex PCR reads through MiXCR, listing each CDR3 protein once. The sample has hundreds of thousands of distinct CDR3 sequences, roughly 20% seen once. Sequencing used blood. All receptors come from a man aged 25 to 40 with Graves' ophthalmopathy. Each CDR3 is given with its conserved first and last residue. A D gene is named only where the DNA matches it firmly. Clone size is stated in some rows and not others, as once, few, many or a class when expanded.

cdr3_aa: CASSELAGGLTGELFF
cdr3_nt: TGTGCCAGCAGCGAACTAGCGGGAGGTTTAACCGGGGAGCTGTTTTTT
clone_size: many
j_call: TRBJ2-2
v_call: TRBV11-2
d_call: TRBD2

cdr3_aa: CAWSVGTGITEAFF
cdr3_nt: TGTGCCTGGAGTGTCGGGACAGGGATCACTGAAGCTTTCTTT
clone_size: many
j_call: TRBJ1-1
v_call: TRBV30
d_call: TRBD1

cdr3_aa: CASSLNGNYEQYF
cdr3_nt: TGTGCCAGCAGCTTAAACGGAAACTACGAGCAGTACTTC
clone_size: NA
j_call: TRBJ2-7
v_call: TRBV7-2
d_call: NA

cdr3_aa: CASSIGVEGETQYF
cdr3_nt: TGTGCCAGCAGCATAGGCGTAGAGGGAGAGACCCAGTACTTC
clone_size: NA
j_call: TRBJ2-5
v_call: TRBV7-6
d_call: NA

cdr3_aa: CASTAGTEAFF
cdr3_nt: TGTGCCAGCACCGCGGGGACTGAAGCTTTCTTT
clone_size: few
j_call: TRBJ1-1
v_call: TRBV6-1
d_call: NA

cdr3_aa: CASSYGVGRGEETQYF
cdr3_nt: TGTGCCAGCAGTTACGGCGTTGGCAGGGGAGAAGAGACCCAGTACTTC
clone_size: NA
j_call: TRBJ2-5
v_call: TRBV6-6
d_call: NA

cdr3_aa: CVSSRGGLAGVDTQYF
cdr3_nt: TGTGTCAGCAGCCGGGGGGGACTAGCGGGAGTGGATACGCAGTATTTT
clone_size: NA
j_call: TRBJ2-3
v_call: TRBV28
d_call: TRBD2

cdr3_aa: CASRIPGLDLSGANVLTF
cdr3_nt: TGTGCCAGCAGGATACCGGGACTCGACCTTTCTGGGGCCAACGTCCTGACTTTC
clone_size: NA
j_call: TRBJ2-6
v_call: TRBV6-2/TRBV6-3
d_call: NA

cdr3_aa: CASSFEGNRLSEQYF
cdr3_nt: TGTGCCAGCAGCTTCGAGGGTAATCGCCTTAGCGAGCAGTACTTC
clone_size: many
j_call: TRBJ2-7
v_call: TRBV7-9
d_call: NA

cdr3_aa: CASGPDRGDTDTQYF
cdr3_nt: TGTGCCAGCGGTCCCGACAGGGGGGATACAGATACGCAGTATTTT
clone_size: few
j_call: TRBJ2-3
v_call: TRBV28
d_call: TRBD1

cdr3_aa: CASSLWGTAATEAFF
cdr3_nt: TGTGCCAGCAGTTTATGGGGGACGGCCGCCACTGAAGCTTTCTTT
clone_size: many
j_call: TRBJ1-1
v_call: TRBV28
d_call: NA

cdr3_aa: CASSEWRGQETQYF
cdr3_nt: TGTGCCAGCAGTGAATGGCGGGGCCAAGAGACCCAGTACTTC
clone_size: many
j_call: TRBJ2-5
v_call: TRBV2
d_call: NA

cdr3_aa: CASSKQEYNEQFF
cdr3_nt: TGTGCCAGCAGCAAACAGGAGTACAATGAGCAGTTCTTC
clone_size: NA
j_call: TRBJ2-1
v_call: TRBV9
d_call: NA

cdr3_aa: CASSVGITEAFF
cdr3_nt: TGTGCCAGCTCAGTTGGGATTACTGAAGCTTTCTTT
clone_size: NA
j_call: TRBJ1-1
v_call: TRBV28
d_call: NA

cdr3_aa: CAITNRGGTGPVSYNEQFF
cdr3_nt: TGTGCCATCACAAATCGGGGCGGGACGGGGCCTGTCTCCTACAATGAGCAGTTCTTC
clone_size: few
j_call: TRBJ2-1
v_call: TRBV10-3
d_call: NA

cdr3_aa: CASSTPGGAGGRDGYTF
cdr3_nt: TGTGCCAGCAGCACTCCAGGCGGAGCGGGCGGGCGAGATGGCTACACCTTC
clone_size: NA
j_call: TRBJ1-2
v_call: TRBV7-9
d_call: NA

cdr3_aa: CSVSLNSGANVLTF
cdr3_nt: TGCAGCGTTTCCCTCAACTCTGGGGCCAACGTCCTGACTTTC
clone_size: NA
j_call: TRBJ2-6
v_call: TRBV29-1
d_call: NA

cdr3_aa: CASSQPWRGQDTEAFF
cdr3_nt: TGCGCCAGCAGCCAACCCTGGCGAGGTCAGGACACTGAAGCTTTCTTT
clone_size: NA
j_call: TRBJ1-1
v_call: TRBV4-1
d_call: NA

cdr3_aa: CSARGGGQRSEQFF
cdr3_nt: TGCAGTGCTAGAGGGGGGGGACAGCGTTCGGAGCAGTTCTTC
clone_size: few
j_call: TRBJ2-1
v_call: TRBV20-1
d_call: NA

cdr3_aa: CASSQEGGGRSTGELFF
cdr3_nt: TGCGCCAGCAGCCAAGAAGGGGGAGGGAGGAGCACCGGGGAGCTGTTTTTT
clone_size: NA
j_call: TRBJ2-2
v_call: TRBV4-3
d_call: NA

cdr3_aa: CSAALALLGNTIYF
cdr3_nt: TGCAGTGCAGCCCTGGCGTTGCTTGGAAACACCATATATTTT
clone_size: NA
j_call: TRBJ1-3
v_call: TRBV20-1
d_call: NA

cdr3_aa: CASSWGPSQEAFF
cdr3_nt: TGTGCCAGCAGCTGGGGGCCATCTCAGGAAGCTTTCTTT
clone_size: many
j_call: TRBJ1-1
v_call: TRBV5-6
d_call: NA

cdr3_aa: CASSERTSHYNEQFF
cdr3_nt: TGTGCCAGCAGTGAGAGGACTAGCCATTACAATGAGCAGTTCTTC
clone_size: NA
j_call: TRBJ2-1
v_call: TRBV2
d_call: TRBD2

cdr3_aa: CASQGTSYEQYF
cdr3_nt: TGTGCCAGCCAGGGGACCTCCTACGAGCAGTACTTC
clone_size: few
j_call: TRBJ2-7
v_call: TRBV28
d_call: NA

cdr3_aa: CASSQGLAGIGELFF
cdr3_nt: TGTGCCAGCAGCCAAGGGCTAGCGGGAATCGGGGAGCTGTTTTTT
clone_size: many
j_call: TRBJ2-2
v_call: TRBV11-1
d_call: TRBD2

cdr3_aa: CASSLGGITYNEQFF
cdr3_nt: TGCGCCAGCAGCTTGGGCGGGATCACCTACAATGAGCAGTTCTTC
clone_size: many
j_call: TRBJ2-1
v_call: TRBV5-1
d_call: NA

cdr3_aa: CASSYSTGRLTEAFF
cdr3_nt: TGTGCCAGCAGTTACTCGACGGGGAGGCTCACTGAAGCTTTCTTT
clone_size: few
j_call: TRBJ1-1
v_call: TRBV6-2/TRBV6-3
d_call: NA